This TCR beta chain was identified during a study of blood T cells in healthy people across ages. This CDR3 comprises 18 residues. Germline CDR1 and CDR2: MNHEY and SVGEGT. V lost 5 bases, J lost 2 bases, and 7 bases stayed unmatched. This clonotype was seen repeatedly, ten times or more. With a J-beta primer mix and a sample-barcoded 5' primer, a second PCR ran about 6 to 11 cycles. One entry per CDR3 protein results from TCRdb running MiXCR on the 5' RACE reads. The sample includes 850,000 or so distinct CDR3 sequences, 29% of them seen just once. The source material was blood. The chain links TRBV6-2 or TRBV6-3 to TRBJ2-1; 15 bases fit TRBD2. This sequence was found in a woman over 75 in good health. In nucleotides, the CDR3 is TGTGCCAGCAGTACCGTCAGGACTAGCGGGGGGGCCTACAATGAGCAGTTCTTC. Protein product: CASSTVRTSGGAYNEQFF.